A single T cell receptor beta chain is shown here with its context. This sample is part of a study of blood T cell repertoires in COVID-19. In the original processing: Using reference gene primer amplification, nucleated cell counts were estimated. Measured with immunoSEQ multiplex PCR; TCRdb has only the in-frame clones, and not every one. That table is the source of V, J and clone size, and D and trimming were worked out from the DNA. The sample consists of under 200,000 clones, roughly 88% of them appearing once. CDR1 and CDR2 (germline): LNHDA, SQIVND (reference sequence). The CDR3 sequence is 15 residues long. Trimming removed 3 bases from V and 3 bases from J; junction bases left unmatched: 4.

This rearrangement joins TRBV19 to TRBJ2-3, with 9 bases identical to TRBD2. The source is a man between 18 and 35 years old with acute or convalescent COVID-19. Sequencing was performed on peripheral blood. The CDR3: CASSMSSGGTDTQYF. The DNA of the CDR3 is TGTGCCAGTAGTATGAGTAGCGGGGGAACAGATACGCAGTATTTT.